A selection of T cell receptor beta chains follows, all from one sample in a study of post-analysis software for immune sequencing data. TCRdb processed the PCR reads anew with MiXCR; each CDR3 protein has one entry. This table holds hundreds of thousands of distinct CDR3 sequences, over 45% found once. Sequencing was carried out using blood. These receptors all stem from a girl aged 2 to 10 with multiple sclerosis. CDR3s include the opening cysteine and the closing phenylalanine or tryptophan. Each record gives: J gene, V gene, D gene, CDR3 length, clone size, CDR3 DNA, CDR3 protein. A D gene is named only where the DNA matches it firmly. Clone size, where shown, is once, few, many, or a class for clones that have expanded.

TRBJ2-1,TRBV4-1,.,15,.,TGCGCCAGCAGCCAAGAAGCCGGAGGGGTCCAGGAGCAGTTCTTC,CASSQEAGGVQEQFF
TRBJ2-7,TRBV10-1,.,15,.,TGCGCCAGCAGCGATAGAATAGGGTACTCCTACGAGCAGTACTTC,CASSDRIGYSYEQYF
TRBJ2-7,TRBV12-5,.,17,.,TGTGCTAGTGGTTTGGACCTCGTCCGCCAAGACTCCTACGAGCAGTACTTC,CASGLDLVRQDSYEQYF
TRBJ2-5,TRBV20-1,TRBD2,14,.,TGCAGTGCTACCAGTTTACCGGGAGGAGAGACCCAGTACTTC,CSATSLPGGETQYF
TRBJ2-7,TRBV18,.,16,.,TGTGCCAGCTCACGCTACTGGGACGAGTACCCGGACGAGCAGTACTTC,CASSRYWDEYPDEQYF
TRBJ1-4,TRBV4-2,TRBD1,14,few,TGTGCCAGCAGCCCGGGACAGTTAAATGAAAAACTGTTTTTT,CASSPGQLNEKLFF
TRBJ2-5,TRBV4-1,TRBD2,17,.,TGCGCCAGCAGGCGGACTAGCGGGAGGGCCGAAGCGGAGACCCAGTACTTC,CASRRTSGRAEAETQYF
TRBJ1-2,TRBV7-2,.,14,.,TGTGCCAGCAGCCCCGCCCCAGGGAAGGGGGGCTACACCTTC,CASSPAPGKGGYTF
TRBJ2-5,TRBV5-1,TRBD2,19,.,TGCGCCAGCAGCTTGGCCGGGACTAGCGGGACGTTGCGCCAAGAGACCCAGTACTTC,CASSLAGTSGTLRQETQYF
TRBJ2-7,TRBV6-2/TRBV6-3,.,14,few,TGTGCCAGCAGTCCAGCAGGGTTTCCCTACGAGCAGTACTTC,CASSPAGFPYEQYF
TRBJ2-1,TRBV5-1,.,15,.,TGCGCCAGCAGCTTCCCGGACGCAGGCTACAATGAGCAGTTCTTC,CASSFPDAGYNEQFF
TRBJ2-1,TRBV29-1,.,10,.,TGCAGCGTTCAGATCGGTGAGCAGTTCTTC,CSVQIGEQFF
TRBJ2-1,TRBV10-3,.,13,.,TGTGCCATCAGTGGGGATTCCTACAATGAGCAGTTCTTC,CAISGDSYNEQFF
TRBJ2-3,TRBV15,.,14,.,TGTGCCACCAGCAATTGGGGAAGCACAGATACGCAGTATTTT,CATSNWGSTDTQYF
TRBJ2-7,TRBV29-1,TRBD1,17,.,TGCAGCGTCGAGGGACAGGGTTTTCGCCAGCCTTCGTACGAGCAGTACTTC,CSVEGQGFRQPSYEQYF
TRBJ2-1,TRBV29-1,TRBD2,17,few,TGCAGCGTTGTGCCCCGGGGTGGACTAGCGTTCTACAATGAGCAGTTCTTC,CSVVPRGGLAFYNEQFF
TRBJ2-5,TRBV29-1,.,12,.,TGCAGCGTTGGGATGGAACAAGAGACCCAGTACTTC,CSVGMEQETQYF
TRBJ2-1,TRBV29-1,TRBD2,13,.,TGCAGCGTTAGGGGACTAGCGTATAATGAGCAGTTCTTC,CSVRGLAYNEQFF
TRBJ1-5,TRBV2,.,15,.,TGTGCCAGCAGTGCGCAGGATGATAGCAATCAGCCCCAGCATTTT,CASSAQDDSNQPQHF
TRBJ2-1,TRBV19,.,15,.,TGTGCCAGTAGTGGGGTGGCCGGGGGCAGCGATGAGCAGTTCTTC,CASSGVAGGSDEQFF
TRBJ1-5,TRBV20-1,TRBD1,15,.,TGCAGTGCTAGATACTGGACAGGAGTCAATCAGCCCCAGCATTTT,CSARYWTGVNQPQHF
TRBJ1-2,TRBV20-1,TRBD1,13,few,TGCAGTGCTAGGCCGCCAGGGGGCAGGGGCTACACCTTC,CSARPPGGRGYTF
TRBJ2-7,TRBV29-1,.,13,few,TGCAGCGTGCGAGGGCAGGGTTTCAACGAGCAGTACTTC,CSVRGQGFNEQYF
TRBJ2-7,TRBV29-1,.,12,.,TGCAGCGTTGGGGGGGTGAACTACGAGCAGTACTTC,CSVGGVNYEQYF
TRBJ1-1,TRBV20-1,.,16,once,TGCAGTGCTAAGCCTACTTTGGAGGACATTGTGAATGAAGCTTTCTTT,CSAKPTLEDIVNEAFF
TRBJ2-1,TRBV2,TRBD2,14,.,TGTGCCAGCAGGGGGAGGGAGCTAGGCAATGAGCAGTTCTTC,CASRGRELGNEQFF